One and the same sample provided the 15 T cell receptor beta chains below, sequenced in a study of long-term antiretroviral therapy in people with HIV. Sequencing used immunoSEQ v3.0 at survey level. Sequencing was performed with immunoSEQ multiplex PCR; in TCRdb, only in-frame clones are kept and a portion is missing. The sample contains about 39,000 clones, 86% of which appear only once. Sequenced here: unsorted PBMCs, sampled just before starting antiretroviral therapy. Every receptor here comes from a young woman with HIV.

The chain has TRBV18 and TRBJ1-4; TRBD1 is a possible D gene (5 bases). Germline CDR1 KGHSH, CDR2 LQKENI. Trimming shortened V by 6 bases and J by 3 bases, and 8 bases separated the two germline ends. The length of the CDR3 is 13 residues. The CDR3 nucleotides are TGTGCCAGCTCCGCGGGACCTAATGAAAAACTGTTTTTT. This gives the protein CASSAGPNEKLFF.

This chain uses TRBV20-1 with TRBJ2-5; a possible D gene is TRBD2 (6 bases). The CDR3 covers 10 residues. V was pared by 5 bases and J by 5 bases, with 6 bases between. In germline, CDR1 is DFQATT, CDR2 SNEGSKA (reference sequence). CDR3 sequence reads: CSAGGETQYF. The CDR3 nucleotides read TGCAGTGCTGGGGGGGAGACCCAGTACTTC.

In this sample, this clone turned up a few times. The chain uses TRBV27 and TRBJ2-2, with D hard to call. V was shortened by 3 bases and J by 1 base, with 12 bases between the two germline ends. The CDR3 spans 16 residues. Germline V gene sequence: CDR1 MNHEY, CDR2 SMNVEV (reference sequence). The CDR3, as DNA: TGTGCCAGCAGTTTCGGACGGGCCAAGAACACCGGGGAGCTGTTTTTT. Protein sequence: CASSFGRAKNTGELFF.

The chain is built from TRBV28 and TRBJ2-4; weak D call: TRBD1 (5 bases). This CDR3 is 16 amino acids long. The germline V gene encodes CDR1 MDHEN and CDR2 SYDVKM. V was shortened by 7 bases and J by 0 bases, with 16 bases between the two germline ends. CDR3 protein: CASTPRGLLAKNIQYF. CDR3 in DNA: TGTGCCAGCACCCCTAGGGGCTTACTAGCCAAAAACATTCAGTACTTC.

This sequence joins TRBV19 and TRBJ1-1; 7 nucleotides agree with TRBD1. The junction had 3 bases not matched to a gene; V was cut back by 2 bases and J by 0 bases. Germline V gives CDR1 LNHDA, CDR2 SQIVND (reference sequence). This CDR3 has 15 amino acids. Here the CDR3 reads CASSIFGQVNTEAFF. CDR3 in DNA: TGTGCCAGTAGTATATTCGGACAGGTGAACACTGAAGCTTTCTTT.

The genes are TRBV7-9 and TRBJ1-4; D is unresolved. V gave up 3 bases and J gave up 7 bases, with 9 bases separating them. CDR3 length: 13 amino acids. Germline V gene data show CDR1 as SEHNR and CDR2 as FQNEAQ (reference sequence). The CDR3 nucleotides are TGTGCCAGCAGCTTTGACGCGCCTGAAAAACTGTTTTTT. This codes for CASSFDAPEKLFF. Looking up the rest from reference TRBV7-9 and TRBJ1-4 gives the full variable domain: DTGVSQNPRHKITKRGQNVTFRCDPISEHNRLYWYRQTLGQGPEFLTYFQNEAQLEKSRLLSDRFSAERPKGSFSTLEIQRTEQGDSAMYLCASSFDAPEKLFFGSGTQLSVL.

This chain joins TRBV18 and TRBJ1-1, with 9 bases aligning to TRBD1. The germline gives CDR1 KGHSH, CDR2 LQKENI. The V segment lost 6 bases and the J segment 1 base; nucleotides outside the gene matches: 3. The CDR3 extends over 14 amino acids. The CDR3 spells CASSQTGGNTEAFF. CDR3 nucleotide sequence: TGTGCCAGCTCGCAGACAGGGGGGAACACTGAAGCTTTCTTT. The full variable domain, in which reference TRBV18 and TRBJ1-1 provide the parts outside the CDR3, is NAGVMQNPRHLVRRRGQEARLRCSPMKGHSHVYWYRQLPEEGLKFMVYLQKENIIDESGMPKERFSAEFPKEGPSILRIQQVVRGDSAAYFCASSQTGGNTEAFFGQGTRLTVV.

Notes on this clone: A junction boundary mismatches the germline segment, possibly from a read error. The rearrangement links TRBV9 to TRBJ2-2, with D tentatively TRBD2 (5 bases). There are 15 residues in the CDR3. CDR1 and CDR2 from the germline V gene are SGDLS and YYNGEE. The CDR3 reads CASSVGGLNTGELFF. CDR3 sequence (DNA): TGTGCCAGTAGCGTTGGCGGGTTGAACACCGGGGAGCTGTTTTTT. The full variable domain, with the rest looked up from reference TRBV9 and TRBJ2-2, is DSGVTQTPKHLITATGQRVTLRCSPRSGDLSVYWYQQSLDQGLQFLIQYYNGEERAKGNILERFSAQQFPDLHSELNLSSLELGDSALYFCASSVGGLNTGELFFGEGSRLTVL.

V gene TRBV5-4 combines with J gene TRBJ2-5; tentative D call: TRBD1 (5 bases). The CDR3 sequence is 16 residues long. The ends were cut back, 2 bases at V and 2 bases at J, with 16 bases in the middle. Per the germline V gene, CDR1 is SGHNT and CDR2 is YYREEE (reference sequence). CDR3 in amino acids: CASSLRQGRSQETQYF. CDR3 nucleotides: TGTGCCAGCAGCTTAAGGCAGGGTCGTTCGCAAGAGACCCAGTACTTC. Full variable domain (remainder filled in from reference TRBV5-4 and TRBJ2-5): ETGVTQSPTHLIKTRGQQVTLRCSSQSGHNTVSWYQQALGQGPQFIFQYYREEENGRGNFPPRFSGLQFPNYSSELNVNALELDDSALYLCASSLRQGRSQETQYFGPGTRLLVL.

This clone was seen just once. The same CDR3 arises from other DNA sequences in this sample as well. The chain is built from TRBV11-2 and TRBJ2-1; TRBD2 aligns across 8 bases. The CDR3 covers 18 residues. CDR1 is SGHAT, CDR2 FQNNGV, per germline. Unmatched junction bases numbered 10, after V lost 3 bases and J lost 0 bases. The CDR3 region has the DNA TGTGCCAGCAGCTTGGCGGGAGGCCTCCCGAGCTCCTACAATGAGCAGTTCTTC. It codes for CASSLAGGLPSSYNEQFF.

The rearrangement uses TRBV14 and TRBJ2-1; D unresolved. Trimming took 1 base from V and 9 from J, leaving 13 bases between them. The CDR3 is 14 residues long. Looked up from germline, CDR1 is SGHDN and CDR2 is FVKESK. DNA for the CDR3: TGTGCCAGCAGCCAAGGGGCCCTCATGGCTGAGCAGTTCTTC. It translates to CASSQGALMAEQFF. The whole variable domain, remainder taken from reference TRBV14 and TRBJ2-1, is EAGVTQFPSHSVIEKGQTVTLRCDPISGHDNLYWYRRVMGKEIKFLLHFVKESKQDESGMPNNRFLAERTGGTYSTLKVQPAELEDSGVYFCASSQGALMAEQFFGPGTRLTVL.

This rearrangement joins TRBV5-8 to TRBJ1-2; 9 nucleotides match TRBD1. The germline CDR1 and CDR2 sequences are SGHTS and YDEGEE. This CDR3 region has 15 residues. V lost 7 bases, J lost 6 bases, and 13 bases stayed unmatched. The CDR3 DNA sequence: TGTGCCAGCCAGGACAGGGGACTACACCTGGATGGCTACACCTTC. It is translated as CASQDRGLHLDGYTF.

V and J are TRBV11-2 and TRBJ1-1; D remains unclear. The germline V gene has CDR1 SGHAT and CDR2 FQNNGV. Trimming took off 5 bases at V and 6 bases at J, with 4 bases between the two ends. This CDR3 has 10 amino acids. CDR3 sequence (DNA): TGTGCCAGCAGCATGCCTGAAGCTTTCTTT. It is translated as CASSMPEAFF.

The chain employs TRBV5-4 and TRBJ2-1, with D possibly matching TRBD1 (5 bases). Germline assignment: CDR1 SGHNT and CDR2 YYREEE (reference sequence). This CDR3 contains 14 residues. Trimming shortened V by 2 bases and J by 0 bases, and 6 bases separated the two germline ends. In DNA, the CDR3 is TGTGCCAGCAGCTTAGGGGCCTCCTACAATGAGCAGTTCTTC. As protein: CASSLGASYNEQFF.

This clone was counted a few times. V is TRBV4-3 and J is TRBJ1-3, with D hard to call. Germline V lookup: CDR1 LGHNA, CDR2 YSLEER. This CDR3 is built from 15 residues. Trimming took off 4 bases at V and 2 bases at J, with 12 bases between the two ends. The CDR3 sequence is CASSRYGGTGNTIYF. The CDR3 region has the DNA TGCGCCAGCAGCCGTTATGGAGGGACTGGAAACACCATATATTTT.